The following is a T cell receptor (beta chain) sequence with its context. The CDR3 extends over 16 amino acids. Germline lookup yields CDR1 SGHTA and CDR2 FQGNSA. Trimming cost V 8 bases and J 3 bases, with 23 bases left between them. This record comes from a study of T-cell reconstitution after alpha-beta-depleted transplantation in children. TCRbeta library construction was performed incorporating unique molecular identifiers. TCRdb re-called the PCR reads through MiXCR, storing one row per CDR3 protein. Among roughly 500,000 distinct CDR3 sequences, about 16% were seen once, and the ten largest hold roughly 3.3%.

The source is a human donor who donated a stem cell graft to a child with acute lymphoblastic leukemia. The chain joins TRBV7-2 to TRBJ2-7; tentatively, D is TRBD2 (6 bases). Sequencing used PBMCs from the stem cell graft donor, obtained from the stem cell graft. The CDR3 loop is CASGGWGRNGGYEQYF. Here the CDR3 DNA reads TGTGCCAGCGGGGGTTGGGGGAGGAACGGTGGCTACGAGCAGTACTTC.